This entry describes one TCR beta chain. Primers included in the PCR were 60 Vbeta and 13 Jbeta primers. Assay used: immunoSEQ multiplex PCR; TCRdb lists only in-frame clones, some missing. The profile shows more than 150,000 clones, 84% of them singletons. V shed 5 bases, J shed 6 bases, and the junction held 6 bases outside the gene matches. Germline CDR1 reads LNHNV; CDR2 reads YYDKDF (reference sequence). The CDR3 runs to 13 residues. The sample is drawn from a study of cytomegalovirus exposure and HLA in healthy donors. For the study at large: Most genotyped donors, approximately 81% of 300 to 400, had Caucasian-associated genetic ancestry.

Input material: PBMCs. The source of this sequence is a girl aged 2 to 10 in good health and CMV-seropositive. This chain connects TRBV15 to TRBJ2-5, with TRBD2 identical over 7 bases. The CDR3 coding sequence is TGTGCCACCAGCGCGGGGGAGAGGCAGACCCAGTACTTC. Its translation is CATSAGERQTQYF.